One and the same sample provided the 30 T cell receptor beta chains below, sequenced in a study of T cell changes during pregnancy in multiple sclerosis. The table came from immunoSEQ multiplex PCR; TCRdb's copy has only in-frame clones and leaves some out. The data show 50,000 to 65,000 clones, approximately 95% seen once. Specimen: CD8+ T cells from peripheral blood mononuclear cells, collected in the second trimester of pregnancy. Every receptor here comes from a female donor with multiple sclerosis, enrolled in a pregnancy study.

The chain uses TRBV5-6 and TRBJ1-2, with D unresolved. Trimming left V 1 base short and J 2 bases short, with 12 bases between. The CDR3 consists of 15 residues. CDR1 and CDR2 (germline): SGHDT, YYEEEE. The CDR3 nucleotides are TGTGCCAGCAGCTTGTGGGAGGGTGCCAACTATGGCTACACCTTC. This sequence encodes CASSLWEGANYGYTF.

The chain is built from TRBV5-4 and TRBJ2-1; a weak D match, TRBD1 (6 bases). Germline V gene lookup returns CDR1 SGHNT and CDR2 YYREEE (reference sequence). V lost 0 bases and J lost 5, with 12 bases in between. The CDR3 extends over 15 amino acids. CDR3 coding DNA: TGTGCCAGCAGCTTGGGGGGGCGCACCGACAATGAGCAGTTCTTC. It yields the protein CASSLGGRTDNEQFF.

This sequence joins TRBV7-9 and TRBJ1-2; unclear D gene. Deletions cut 4 bases from V and 2 bases from J, with 14 bases between. Germline V gene lookup returns CDR1 SEHNR and CDR2 FQNEAQ (reference sequence). This CDR3 has 15 amino acids. CDR3 amino acids: CASSYKTGINYGYTF. CDR3 DNA sequence: TGTGCCAGCAGCTACAAGACGGGGATCAACTATGGCTACACCTTC.

The V call is TRBV2, the J call TRBJ1-6; TRBD1 is a possible D gene (5 bases). This CDR3 region has 14 residues. Germline CDR1 reads SNHLY; CDR2 reads FYNNEI. Trimming took off 10 bases at V and 7 bases at J, with 17 bases between the two ends. The CDR3 sequence: CATRSPGPNSPLHF. The CDR3 DNA reads as TGTGCCACCCGATCCCCAGGGCCAAATTCACCCCTCCACTTT. Together with reference TRBV2 and TRBJ1-6, the CDR3 gives the full variable domain: EPEVTQTPSHQVTQMGQEVILRCVPISNHLYFYWYRQILGQKVEFLVSFYNNEISEKSEIFDDQFSVERPDGSNFTLKIRSTKLEDSAMYFCATRSPGPNSPLHFGNGTRLTVT.

The chain combines TRBV29-1 with TRBJ2-7; weak D call: TRBD1 (5 bases). Trimming removed 4 bases at V and 2 bases at J, with 12 bases between. Germline V gene lookup returns CDR1 SQVTM and CDR2 ANQGSEA. The CDR3 has 13 amino acids. The CDR3: CSVVRTSTYEQYF. The CDR3 DNA follows: TGCAGCGTTGTTCGGACATCCACCTACGAGCAGTACTTC.

V gene TRBV27 combines with J gene TRBJ2-7; D may be TRBD2 (5 bases). The CDR3 runs to 12 residues. Germline V CDR1 and CDR2: MNHEY, SMNVEV (reference sequence). V was cut by 6 bases and J by 3 bases, with 9 bases left in between. CDR3 sequence: CASRRLYYEQYF. CDR3 DNA: TGTGCCAGCAGGAGACTATACTACGAGCAGTACTTC.

The rearrangement uses TRBV19 and TRBJ2-2, with D possibly TRBD1 on 6 matching bases. Trimming pared 5 bases from V and 9 bases from J, leaving 19 bases between. Germline CDR1 LNHDA, CDR2 SQIVND (reference sequence). The CDR3 runs 15 residues. CDR3 bases: TGTGCCAGTAGTGTAAAGACAGGCCGCACAAGGGAGCTGTTTTTT. Amino acid sequence: CASSVKTGRTRELFF.

The chain employs TRBV6-1 and TRBJ2-7, with a weak D call TRBD2 (6 bases). CDR1 MNHNS and CDR2 SASEGT come from the germline V gene. Trimming took off 1 base at V and 4 bases at J, with 11 bases between the two ends. CDR3 length equals 14 residues. CDR3: CASSEVASEYEQYF. CDR3 coding DNA: TGTGCCAGCAGTGAAGTGGCTAGCGAGTACGAGCAGTACTTC.

This chain uses TRBV19 with TRBJ2-7; a weak D match, TRBD2 (7 bases). The germline V gene has CDR1 LNHDA and CDR2 SQIVND (reference sequence). The ends were cut back, 6 bases at V and 2 bases at J, with 14 bases in the middle. CDR3 size: 14 residues. In DNA form, the CDR3 reads TGTGCCAGTAGCCTGGGGGGGGCCCCCTACGAGCAGTACTTC. Translation: CASSLGGAPYEQYF.

This chain links TRBV7-9 with TRBJ1-1; 7 positions agree with TRBD1. The CDR3 spans 14 residues. Germline V gives CDR1 SEHNR, CDR2 FQNEAQ (reference sequence). The ends lost 5 bases at V and 0 bases at J; junction bases unmatched: 3. CDR3 DNA sequence: TGTGCCAGCAGCCCAGGGACAGTGAACACTGAAGCTTTCTTT. Amino acids: CASSPGTVNTEAFF.

On this clone: Other DNA sequences within the sample encode an identical CDR3. The rearrangement uses TRBV18 and TRBJ1-5; TRBD1 is a possible D gene (5 bases). CDR1 is KGHSH and CDR2 is LQKENI in the germline V gene. Trimming cost V 2 bases and J 1 base, with 9 bases left between them. The CDR3 sequence is 15 residues long. CDR3 bases: TGTGCCAGCTCACCAGGGCAGGGAAGCAATCAGCCCCAGCATTTT. Translating it yields CASSPGQGSNQPQHF.

A note on this clone: The junction and the germline gene differ at one end; a read error may be behind it. The chain carries TRBV5-4 and TRBJ2-3; 7 nucleotides line up with TRBD2. The CDR3 has 13 residues. Germline loops: CDR1 SGHNT, CDR2 YYREEE (reference sequence). The CDR3: CASSLEPGLQSAF. The CDR3 DNA sequence: TGTGCCAGCAGCTTGGAACCGGGACTACAGTCGGCATTT.

In its sample, this clone was seen once. This rearrangement joins TRBV2 to TRBJ1-3; perhaps TRBD1 as D (5 bases). The CDR3 has 14 residues. Germline assignment: CDR1 SNHLY and CDR2 FYNNEI. V was trimmed by 5 bases and J by 8 bases, leaving 16 bases between them. The chain's CDR3 is CASSPGLRSDTIYF. DNA for the CDR3: TGTGCCAGCAGTCCGGGACTCCGAAGCGACACCATATATTTT.

This chain uses TRBV4-3 with TRBJ1-4; 11 bases align to TRBD1. The CDR3 is 16 amino acids. With 0 bases clipped from V and 8 bases from J, the junction kept 5 bases outside the gene matches. Looked up from germline, CDR1 is LGHNA and CDR2 is YSLEER. CDR3 DNA sequence: TGCGCCAGCAGCCAAGATAAGGGACAGGGGGTCGAAAAACTGTTTTTT. This sequence encodes CASSQDKGQGVEKLFF.

V is TRBV21-1 and J is TRBJ2-5; the table's D call, TRBD1, was not checked against the DNA. TRBV21-1 is listed as a pseudogene. This CDR3 region has 16 residues. This CDR3 is CASSKARTDRQETQYF. CDR3 coding DNA: TGTGCCAGCAGCAAAGCGAGGACAGATAGACAAGAGACCCAGTACTTC.

The chain employs TRBV5-1 and TRBJ2-3; 11 nucleotides agree with TRBD2. Looked up from germline, CDR1 is SGHRS and CDR2 is YFSETQ. CDR3 size: 18 residues. V trimming: 4 bases; J trimming: 4 bases; junction bases outside the gene matches: 14. The CDR3 coding sequence is TGCGCCAGCAGCCCAGGACTAGCGGGCACCCTGGGGGCAGATACGCAGTATTTT. Translating it yields CASSPGLAGTLGADTQYF.

The chain employs TRBV19 and TRBJ1-1; no definite D call. V shed 3 bases and J shed 4 bases, with 12 bases lying between them. CDR1 LNHDA and CDR2 SQIVND come from the germline V gene (reference sequence). CDR3 length: 14 amino acids. CDR3 nucleotide sequence: TGTGCCAGTAGTATTGGGGTAGAGGGCACTGAAGCTTTCTTT. This translates into CASSIGVEGTEAFF.

In this sample, this clone turned up once. The rearrangement joins TRBV7-9 to TRBJ1-4; 8 bases are a match to TRBD1. After removal of 7 bases from V and 4 bases from J, the junction contained 17 bases not matched to a gene. The CDR3 totals 18 residues. Per germline, CDR1 SEHNR and CDR2 FQNEAQ (reference sequence). Written as DNA, the CDR3 is TGTGCCAGCACCACGAACGAATACCACAGGGGGGATAATGAAAAACTGTTTTTT. Amino acids: CASTTNEYHRGDNEKLFF.

DNA for the CDR3: TGTGCCAGCAGCTTCCTGGGGGGAGGGGGCACAGATACGCAGTATTTT. Protein product: CASSFLGGGGTDTQYF. The V gene is TRBV5-4, the J gene TRBJ2-3; 7 nucleotides align to TRBD2. V dropped 2 bases and J dropped 1; count of bases not matched to a gene: 7. The CDR3 length is 16 residues. The germline V gene encodes CDR1 SGHNT and CDR2 YYREEE (reference sequence).

V usage is TRBV4-3 and J usage is TRBJ1-5, with D unresolved. Germline-derived CDR1 and CDR2 are LGHNA and YSLEER. V was pared by 4 bases and J by 0 bases, with 7 bases between. The CDR3 spans 14 residues. The CDR3 DNA follows: TGCGCCAGCAGCCCCAGGTATAGCAATCAGCCCCAGCATTTT. This translates into CASSPRYSNQPQHF.

This clone was recorded once. The chain joins TRBV7-9 to TRBJ2-7, with 8 bases lining up with TRBD2. With V trimmed by 8 bases and J by 0 bases, 9 bases remained unmatched. This CDR3 contains 15 residues. The germline V gene encodes CDR1 SEHNR and CDR2 FQNEAQ (reference sequence). CDR3 in DNA: TGTGCCAGCGCCGGGGGGGGGAGTACCTCCTACGAGCAGTACTTC. Translating gives CASAGGGSTSYEQYF.

This clone has a single count. This chain links TRBV28 with TRBJ1-5; TRBD1 might be the D (5 bases). CDR1 is MDHEN and CDR2 is SYDVKM in the germline V gene. Trimming stripped 6 bases from V and 0 bases from J, with 9 bases between. The CDR3 covers 14 residues. The CDR3, as DNA: TGTGCCAGCAGCACCACAGGTAGCAATCAGCCCCAGCATTTT. It translates to CASSTTGSNQPQHF. Using reference TRBV28 and TRBJ1-5 for the parts outside the CDR3, the full variable domain is DVKVTQSSRYLVKRTGEKVFLECVQDMDHENMFWYRQDPGLGLRLIYFSYDVKMKEKGDIPEGYSVSREKKERFSLILESASTNQTSMYLCASSTTGSNQPQHFGDGTRLSIL.

The sample holds one count of this clone. The rearrangement links TRBV15 to TRBJ2-1, with D hard to call. V lost 0 bases, J lost 1 base, and 16 bases lay in between. The CDR3 consists of 18 residues. Germline CDR1 reads LNHNV; CDR2 reads YYDKDF (reference sequence). Here the CDR3 DNA reads TGTGCCACCAGCAGAGATGGTAGCAGACGAGGATCCTACAATGAGCAGTTCTTC. Encoded protein: CATSRDGSRRGSYNEQFF.

The chain has TRBV5-6 and TRBJ1-2; perhaps TRBD1 as D (6 bases). Per the germline V gene, CDR1 is SGHDT and CDR2 is YYEEEE. The CDR3 is 15 amino acids. Trimming took 4 bases from V and 3 from J, leaving 16 bases between them. In DNA, the CDR3 is TGTGCCAGCAGCCCCCTGCAGGGGATGGACTATGGCTACACCTTC. It codes for CASSPLQGMDYGYTF.

The count of this clone is one. The chain links TRBV9 to TRBJ2-1; 7 bases line up with TRBD2. The CDR3 is 15 residues long. J gave up 5 bases and V 4 bases, and 9 bases lay outside the gene matches. Germline CDR1 SGDLS, CDR2 YYNGEE. CDR3 nucleotide sequence: TGTGCCAGCAGCCCCAGAAGCGGGATTAACAATGAGCAGTTCTTC. The encoded protein is CASSPRSGINNEQFF.

This clone was counted once. The rearrangement uses TRBV27 and TRBJ2-3, with D possibly TRBD2 on 6 matching bases. The CDR3 loop spans 14 amino acids. Germline V gene sequence: CDR1 MNHEY, CDR2 SMNVEV (reference sequence). V was pared by 8 bases and J by 3 bases, with 15 bases between. The CDR3 sequence is CASAILALTDTQYF. The CDR3 bases are TGTGCCAGCGCTATACTAGCTTTGACAGATACGCAGTATTTT.

Here the CDR3 reads CASSDTGGIEAFF. CDR3 DNA sequence: TGTGCCAGTAGCGACACAGGGGGCATTGAAGCTTTCTTT. The V gene is TRBV19, the J gene TRBJ1-1, with TRBD1 identical over 9 bases. CDR3 length: 13 residues. Germline CDR1 LNHDA, CDR2 SQIVND (reference sequence). The V and J ends lost 6 bases and 7 bases, in that order; junction bases with no gene match: 6.

The chain combines TRBV15 with TRBJ2-4; 7 bases map to TRBD2. The CDR3 totals 15 residues. Per germline, CDR1 LNHNV and CDR2 YYDKDF (reference sequence). The V segment lost 8 bases and the J segment 6 bases; nucleotides outside the gene matches: 13. The CDR3 loop reads CATGLRDGEGNIQYF. In DNA form, the CDR3 reads TGTGCCACCGGCCTTAGGGATGGGGAGGGAAACATTCAGTACTTC.

The genes are TRBV6-4 and TRBJ2-1, with TRBD1 matching 9 bases. V shed 0 bases and J 0 bases; nucleotides not matched to a gene: 9. Germline CDR1 and CDR2: MRHNA and SNTAGT. The CDR3 consists of 19 residues. The CDR3: CASSDSGQGYESSYNEQFF. In DNA form, the CDR3 reads TGTGCCAGCAGTGACTCGGGACAGGGCTATGAAAGCTCCTACAATGAGCAGTTCTTC.

This clone was recorded once. This chain uses TRBV5-1 with TRBJ2-3; D possibly corresponds to TRBD2 (5 bases). The CDR3 is 15 residues long. V lost 2 bases and J lost 4, with 14 bases in between. CDR1 is SGHRS, CDR2 YFSETQ, per germline. CDR3 bases: TGCGCCAGCAGCTTTCGGCTAGCTGGGGCAGATACGCAGTATTTT. Amino acids: CASSFRLAGADTQYF.